The 27 T cell receptor beta chains given below trace back to one sample, sequenced in a study of T cells in Graves' hyperthyroidism and ophthalmopathy. RNA transcripts served as the template for amplifying TCR beta CDR3 regions. The HTBI primer set was used in a first-round RT-PCR of the TCR CDR3. TCRdb re-derived calls from the multiplex PCR reads in MiXCR, one entry per CDR3 protein. The sample consists of around 260,000 distinct CDR3 sequences, 25% of them appearing once. The sample was blood. Source of these receptors: a middle-aged man with Graves' hyperthyroidism that later progressed to Graves' ophthalmopathy.

This clonotype has a handful of counts. A much larger clone lies a single base off, so this may be a read error. This sequence joins TRBV29-1 and TRBJ1-1; D is possibly TRBD1 (6 bases). The CDR3 sequence is 14 residues long. The V end lost 4 bases, the J end lost 5 bases, and 17 bases lay between the germline ends. Germline CDR1 reads SQVTM; CDR2 reads ANQGSEA. The DNA for the CDR3 is TGCAGCGTTGTTTACTCGGGGGCCGGTACTGAAGCTTTCTTT. Its protein is CSVVYSGAGTEAFF.

The chain carries TRBV7-3 and TRBJ2-5; a weak D match, TRBD1 (7 bases). Germline assignment: CDR1 SGHTA and CDR2 FQGTGA. The CDR3 is made up of 16 amino acids. V dropped 11 bases and J dropped 5 bases, with 27 bases sitting between them. For the CDR3, the DNA is TGTGCCTACAGCAGCCTAATGGAGGGGGCCATCGAGACCCAGTACTTC. It codes for CAYSSLMEGAIETQYF.

In its sample, this clonotype was seen a few times. J is TRBJ2-3 and V is TRBV30; possibly TRBD2 for D (6 bases). The germline CDR1 and CDR2 sequences are GTSNPN and SVGIG (reference sequence). The CDR3 totals 15 residues. V was cut by 3 bases and J by 3 bases, with 16 bases left in between. CDR3 protein: CAWRSVREVTDTQYF. The DNA for the CDR3 is TGTGCCTGGAGGTCTGTCAGGGAGGTGACAGATACGCAGTATTTT.

This clonotype came up once. The V call is TRBV28, the J call TRBJ1-1, with D uncertain. Germline CDR1 and CDR2: MDHEN and SYDVKM. CDR3 size: 11 residues. The V gene lost 8 bases and the J gene lost 4 bases, with 8 bases spanning the gap. Here the CDR3 reads CASGRITEAFF. The CDR3 DNA follows: TGTGCCAGCGGCCGTATCACTGAAGCTTTCTTT.

This clonotype has ten or more counts. The chain is built from TRBV19 and TRBJ1-1, with no clear D. Germline values: CDR1 LNHDA, CDR2 SQIVND (reference sequence). The CDR3 is 14 amino acids. The V end was cut by 3 bases, the J end by 4 bases, with 12 bases between. The CDR3: CASSIVGQFTEAFF. CDR3 in DNA: TGTGCCAGTAGTATTGTCGGCCAGTTCACTGAAGCTTTCTTT.

The genes are TRBV12-3 or TRBV12-4 and TRBJ1-1, with TRBD1 as a possible D gene (5 bases). The CDR3 sequence is 14 residues long. V lost 7 bases, J lost 4 bases, and 16 bases lay in between. The CDR3: CASTLAGYFTEAFF. Here the CDR3 DNA reads TGTGCCAGCACCTTGGCAGGGTACTTCACTGAAGCTTTCTTT.

This clonotype was detected many times. The chain's CDR3 is CSARVTGGFEAFF. DNA of the CDR3: TGCAGTGCTAGGGTGACAGGGGGCTTTGAAGCTTTCTTT. The chain is built from TRBV20-1 and TRBJ1-1; 10 nucleotides line up with TRBD1. Unmatched junction bases numbered 5, after V lost 3 bases and J lost 7 bases. Per germline, CDR1 DFQATT and CDR2 SNEGSKA (reference sequence). There are 13 residues in the CDR3.

This clonotype was picked up many times. This chain uses TRBV12-3 or TRBV12-4 with TRBJ2-5, with 9 bases fitting TRBD2. This CDR3 comprises 15 residues. With 6 bases clipped from V and 5 bases from J, the junction kept 10 bases outside the gene matches. CDR3 in amino acids: CASSLSAGGRETQYF. The CDR3 nucleotides read TGTGCCAGCAGCCTTTCAGCGGGGGGTCGGGAGACCCAGTACTTC.

The chain joins TRBV28 to TRBJ1-1; 9 bases line up with TRBD1. Germline loops: CDR1 MDHEN, CDR2 SYDVKM. The CDR3 contains 13 residues. Losses at the gene ends were 7 bases for V and 6 bases for J; bases not matched to a gene: 6. CDR3 nucleotides: TGTGCCAGCAAGACAGGGGGTGTCGCTGAAGCTTTCTTT. Its translation is CASKTGGVAEAFF. Full variable domain (outside the CDR3, taken from reference TRBV28 and TRBJ1-1): DVKVTQSSRYLVKRTGEKVFLECVQDMDHENMFWYRQDPGLGLRLIYFSYDVKMKEKGDIPEGYSVSREKKERFSLILESASTNQTSMYLCASKTGGVAEAFFGQGTRLTVV.

This clonotype came up many times. The chain uses TRBV28 and TRBJ2-7; 7 bases line up with TRBD1. The V segment lost 8 bases and the J segment 2 bases; nucleotides outside the gene matches: 12. Germline V gene data show CDR1 as MDHEN and CDR2 as SYDVKM. The CDR3 sequence is 15 residues long. The CDR3 protein is CASQPRRQGAYEQYF. The DNA for the CDR3 is TGTGCCAGCCAACCACGGCGGCAGGGGGCCTACGAGCAGTACTTC.

There are many counts of this clonotype. The chain employs TRBV29-1 and TRBJ1-2; D possibly corresponds to TRBD1 (5 bases). Per the germline V gene, CDR1 is SQVTM and CDR2 is ANQGSEA. Trimming removed 5 bases at V and 5 bases at J, with 18 bases between. There are 14 residues in the CDR3. The CDR3 coding sequence is TGCAGCGTTTTCGGGGGGGATCCGGCGTATGGCTACACCTTC. Its protein product is CSVFGGDPAYGYTF.

This clonotype was detected ten times or more. The rearrangement joins TRBV7-2 to TRBJ2-7, with TRBD2 matching 9 bases. The CDR3 sequence is 17 residues long. Germline V gene data show CDR1 as SGHTA and CDR2 as FQGNSA. The V gene end was trimmed by 5 bases and the J gene end by 5 bases; junction bases not matched to a gene: 16. CDR3 region: CASSPYPPLAGVDEQYF. DNA of the CDR3: TGTGCCAGCAGCCCATATCCCCCATTAGCGGGAGTGGACGAGCAGTACTTC.

Comments on this clonotype: Since a much larger clone is just one base distant, this may be a read error. The chain recombines TRBV11-2 with TRBJ2-7; D remains ambiguous. Deletions cut 4 bases from V and 4 bases from J, with 11 bases between. The CDR3 is 13 amino acids. The V gene's germline CDR1 is SGHAT and CDR2 FQNNGV. The CDR3: CASSSFRGYEQYF. The DNA of the CDR3 is TGTGCCAGCAGCTCATTCAGAGGTTACGAGCAGTACTTC.

This clonotype has ten or more counts. V usage is TRBV6-5 and J usage is TRBJ2-5; D unclear. The germline CDR1 and CDR2 sequences are MNHEY and SVGAGI. Trimming took off 5 bases at V and 4 bases at J, with 11 bases between the two ends. The CDR3 has 13 amino acids. The CDR3 DNA reads as TGTGCCAGCAGTACAAGGGTAGGAGAGACCCAGTACTTC. Translated, it gives CASSTRVGETQYF.

This clonotype was recorded at least ten times. This chain connects TRBV20-1 to TRBJ2-2; 12 bases line up with TRBD2. CDR3 length: 15 residues. CDR1 DFQATT and CDR2 SNEGSKA come from the germline V gene (reference sequence). The CDR3 bases are TGCAGCGCCTCGGGACTAGCGGGGAACACCGGGGAGCTGTTTTTT. Residues: CSASGLAGNTGELFF.

This clonotype was counted ten times or more. At one boundary the junction diverges from the germline segment, which might be a read error. This sequence joins TRBV28 and TRBJ2-7; D is undetermined. The CDR3 extends over 12 amino acids. Per the germline V gene, CDR1 is MDHEN and CDR2 is SYDVKM. CDR3 sequence (DNA): TGTGCCAGCAGTTCAGGATTCTACGAGCAGCACTTC. It encodes CASSSGFYEQHF.

The sample holds many counts of this clonotype. This chain joins TRBV18 and TRBJ1-1; D is undetermined. The germline gives CDR1 KGHSH, CDR2 LQKENI. The CDR3 has 13 amino acids. Trimming pared 0 bases from V and 7 bases from J, leaving 9 bases between. The CDR3 nucleotides read TGTGCCAGCTCACCACCAGGCGCTGGTGAAGCTTTCTTT. Protein sequence: CASSPPGAGEAFF.

At least ten counts were recorded for this clonotype. V gene TRBV10-3 combines with J gene TRBJ2-5, with 13 positions matching TRBD2. The germline gives CDR1 ENHRY, CDR2 SYGVKD. CDR3 length: 15 residues. The ends lost 6 bases at V and 4 bases at J; junction bases unmatched: 5. The CDR3 DNA reads TGTGCCATCAGCGGACTAGCGGGAGACCGAGAGACCCAGTACTTC. The encoded protein is CAISGLAGDRETQYF.

This clonotype has a count of ten or more. This chain joins TRBV5-1 and TRBJ2-2; tentatively, D is TRBD1 or TRBD2 (5 bases each). The CDR3 is made up of 18 amino acids. CDR1 is SGHRS, CDR2 YFSETQ, per germline. Trimming removed 4 bases at V and 0 bases at J, with 19 bases between. CDR3 nucleotide sequence: TGCGCCAGCAGCCCCCACGGAGGACATCTAACGAACACCGGGGAGCTGTTTTTT. It yields the protein CASSPHGGHLTNTGELFF.

There are many counts of this clonotype. V is TRBV4-1 and J is TRBJ1-2, with D unclear. V gave up 4 bases and J gave up 2 bases, with 14 bases separating them. The germline gives CDR1 MGHRA, CDR2 YSYEKL. The CDR3 consists of 15 residues. Here the CDR3 DNA reads TGCGCCAGCAGCCCCAAATCACAGCAGAACTATGGCTACACCTTC. This translates into CASSPKSQQNYGYTF.

This clonotype was counted at least ten times. This chain links TRBV25-1 with TRBJ1-6; D remains unclear. This CDR3 region has 15 residues. CDR1 and CDR2 from the germline V gene are MGHDK and SYGVNS. The V gene lost 6 bases and the J gene lost 8 bases, with 17 bases spanning the gap. The CDR3 DNA sequence: TGTGCCAGCAGAAGGGCCAACGAGGGCGATTCACCCCTCCACTTT. Protein: CASRRANEGDSPLHF. The variable domain in full, with the rest retrieved from reference TRBV25-1 and TRBJ1-6, is EADIYQTPRYLVIGTGKKITLECSQTMGHDKMYWYQQDPGMELHLIHYSYGVNSTEKGDLSSESTVSRIRTEHFPLTLESARPSHTSQYLCASRRANEGDSPLHFGNGTRLTVT.

At least ten counts were recorded for this clonotype. The CDR3 region has the DNA TGTGCCAGCAGTTACTCGACGACAGACGAGACCCAGTACTTC. Translated, it gives CASSYSTTDETQYF. The gene calls are TRBV6-5 and TRBJ2-5, with a possible D match to TRBD1 (5 bases). The V gene's germline CDR1 is MNHEY and CDR2 SVGAGI. The CDR3 contains 14 residues. V dropped 0 bases and J dropped 5 bases, with 10 bases sitting between them.

This chain joins TRBV20-1 and TRBJ2-7; D gene uncertain. The germline gives CDR1 DFQATT, CDR2 SNEGSKA (reference sequence). The CDR3 sequence is 13 residues long. V dropped 3 bases and J dropped 2 bases, with 11 bases sitting between them. The CDR3 reads CSARGKSTYEQYF. DNA of the CDR3: TGCAGTGCTAGGGGAAAAAGTACCTACGAGCAGTACTTC.

This clonotype has a count of ten or more. J is TRBJ2-5 and V is TRBV5-1, with 9 bases fitting TRBD2. The germline V gene has CDR1 SGHRS and CDR2 YFSETQ. The CDR3 contains 18 residues. The V and J ends lost 3 bases and 5 bases, in that order; junction bases with no gene match: 17. The CDR3: CASSSDIIAGASGETQYF. The CDR3 nucleotides read TGCGCCAGCAGCTCGGACATCATAGCGGGAGCGAGCGGTGAGACCCAGTACTTC.

The gene calls are TRBV11-2 and TRBJ1-1; TRBD1 might be the D (6 bases). This CDR3 comprises 15 residues. V dropped 5 bases and J dropped 1 base, with 14 bases sitting between them. Germline values: CDR1 SGHAT, CDR2 FQNNGV. The DNA of the CDR3 is TGTGCCAGCAGCGACCTTCCGGACAGGAACACTGAAGCTTTCTTT. Its translation is CASSDLPDRNTEAFF.

This clonotype was detected ten times or more. J is TRBJ1-1 and V is TRBV6-5; no firm D call. The germline CDR1 and CDR2 sequences are MNHEY and SVGAGI. CDR3 length: 13 amino acids. V shed 3 bases and J shed 2 bases, with 7 bases lying between them. CDR3 protein: CASSYRGNTEAFF. The CDR3 region has the DNA TGTGCCAGCAGTTATCGAGGAAACACTGAAGCTTTCTTT.

The table lists this clonotype with a few counts. The genes are TRBV5-1 and TRBJ2-5; D possibly corresponds to TRBD1 (6 bases). Trimming took 4 bases from V and 0 from J, leaving 13 bases between them. The CDR3 length is 15 residues. CDR1 is SGHRS, CDR2 YFSETQ, per germline. CDR3 loop: CASSPGQTHQETQYF. The CDR3 DNA is TGCGCCAGCAGCCCCGGACAGACACACCAAGAGACCCAGTACTTC.